This TCR beta chain was sequenced for a study of blood T cell repertoires in COVID-19. Study at large: The samples span acute and convalescent COVID-19 from the United States, Italy and Spain. PBMCs, B-cell-depleted T cells, or T cells provided the cDNA or gDNA that made up the material.

Per the original data handling: Cell counts per sample came from amplifying reference gene primers. Clones were read by immunoSEQ multiplex PCR, and TCRdb kept only the in-frame ones, dropping some. The V and J calls and clone size were taken over from that table, and D and trimming were inferred from the DNA. The table includes 200,000 to 250,000 clones, roughly 90% detected once. The V segment lost 7 bases and the J segment 6 bases; nucleotides outside the gene matches: 4. Germline V gene lookup returns CDR1 SNHLY and CDR2 FYNNEI. The CDR3 has 14 amino acids. Material: peripheral blood. The sequence was obtained from a man younger than 45 who had recovered from COVID-19. This chain connects TRBV2 to TRBJ1-5; 12 nucleotides match TRBD1. This CDR3 reads CASTGTGGGQPQHF. In DNA, the CDR3 is TGTGCCAGCACCGGGACAGGGGGCGGTCAGCCCCAGCATTTT. Drawing the rest from reference TRBV2 and TRBJ1-5, the complete variable domain is EPEVTQTPSHQVTQMGQEVILRCVPISNHLYFYWYRQILGQKVEFLVSFYNNEISEKSEIFDDQFSVERPDGSNFTLKIRSTKLEDSAMYFCASTGTGGGQPQHFGDGTRLSIL.